This T cell receptor beta chain came from a study of cytomegalovirus exposure and HLA in healthy donors. The germline CDR1 and CDR2 sequences are MNHNS and SASEGT. The CDR3 contains 14 residues. PCR used 60 Vbeta primers and 13 Jbeta primers. TCRdb's copy holds only in-frame clones and misses some; the assay was immunoSEQ multiplex PCR. The repertoire has some 60,000 clones, roughly 80% of them found once; the top ten carry approximately 1.5%. This TCR derives from a middle-aged man in good health and CMV-seronegative. The sample taken for sequencing was PBMCs. This chain joins TRBV6-1 and TRBJ2-3, with 11 bases aligning to TRBD2. The CDR3 loop reads CATSSGGFGDTQYF. The CDR3 coding sequence is TGTGCTACGTCTAGCGGGGGGTTCGGAGATACGCAGTATTTT.